Shown below are 2 T cell receptor beta chains from a single sample sequenced in a study of OX40 agonist ivuxolimab in advanced cancers. Libraries were made using the immunoSEQ multiplex PCR assay. Here the immuneACCESS table is served through TCRdb, limited to in-frame sequences with V and J called. Missing clones are a known gap in these copies; in checked studies unresolved V genes cover under half, and the rest lacks a known reason. The sample table shows about 76,000 clones, and over 75% are seen once. The top ten hold roughly 6% of the sample. Specimen: CD4+ or CD8+ T cells sorted from blood, collected in a trial of the OX40 agonist ivuxolimab. The receptors were gathered from an adult with an advanced solid tumor such as melanoma, head and neck, liver or kidney cancer.

V and J are TRBV2 and TRBJ2-7, with D perhaps given as TRBD1 or TRBD2 (6 bases each). This CDR3 is 15 amino acids long. V lost 2 bases and J lost 1, with 12 bases in between. Germline values: CDR1 SNHLY, CDR2 FYNNEI. The CDR3 loop is CASSEYGGTSYEQYF. In nucleotides, the CDR3 is TGTGCCAGCAGTGAATACGGGGGCACTTCCTACGAGCAGTACTTC.

The V call is TRBV9, the J call TRBJ2-3, with D maybe TRBD2 (6 bases). CDR3 size: 14 residues. CDR1 is SGDLS and CDR2 is YYNGEE in the germline V gene. The V gene lost 2 bases and the J gene lost 2 bases, with 9 bases spanning the gap. CDR3 nucleotide sequence: TGTGCCAGCAGCGTGAGCGGGTCCACAGATACGCAGTATTTT. Protein sequence: CASSVSGSTDTQYF. Supplemented by reference TRBV9 and TRBJ2-3, the full variable domain reads DSGVTQTPKHLITATGQRVTLRCSPRSGDLSVYWYQQSLDQGLQFLIQYYNGEERAKGNILERFSAQQFPDLHSELNLSSLELGDSALYFCASSVSGSTDTQYFGPGTRLTVL.